The clone carrying this T cell receptor (beta chain) was seen more than once but under ten times. The CDR3 length is 13 residues. With 3 bases removed from V and 1 base from J, the gap between germline ends came to 9 bases. From germline, CDR1 is GTSNPN and CDR2 SVGIG (reference sequence). Profiled with immunoSEQ multiplex PCR; TCRdb holds only in-frame clones, not every one. The sample carries about 980,000 clones, around three quarters recorded once. This record comes from a study of shared clonotypes between healthy human individuals. The V gene is TRBV30, the J gene TRBJ1-1; D remains unclear. Specimen: memory CD4+ T cells sorted from blood. Subset specified: CD45RA-negative fraction. The TCR was taken from a man younger than 35 in good health. CDR3 in amino acids: CAWRGLRNTEAFF. DNA of the CDR3: TGTGCCTGGAGAGGTCTCAGGAACACTGAAGCTTTCTTT.